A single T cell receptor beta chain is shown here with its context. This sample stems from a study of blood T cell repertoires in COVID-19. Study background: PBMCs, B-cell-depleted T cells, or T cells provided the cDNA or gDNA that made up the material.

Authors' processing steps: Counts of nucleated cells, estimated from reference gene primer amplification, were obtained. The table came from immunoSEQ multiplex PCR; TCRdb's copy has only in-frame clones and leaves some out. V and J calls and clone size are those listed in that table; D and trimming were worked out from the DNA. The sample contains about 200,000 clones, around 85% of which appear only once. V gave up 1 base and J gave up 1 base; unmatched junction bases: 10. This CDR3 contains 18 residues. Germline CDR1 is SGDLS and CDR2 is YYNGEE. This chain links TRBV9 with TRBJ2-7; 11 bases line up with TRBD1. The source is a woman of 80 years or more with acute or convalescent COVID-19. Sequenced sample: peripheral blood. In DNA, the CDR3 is TGTGCCAGCAGCGTAACTTCCGGGACAGGGGGTTCTTCCTACGAGCAGTACTTC. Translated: CASSVTSGTGGSSYEQYF.